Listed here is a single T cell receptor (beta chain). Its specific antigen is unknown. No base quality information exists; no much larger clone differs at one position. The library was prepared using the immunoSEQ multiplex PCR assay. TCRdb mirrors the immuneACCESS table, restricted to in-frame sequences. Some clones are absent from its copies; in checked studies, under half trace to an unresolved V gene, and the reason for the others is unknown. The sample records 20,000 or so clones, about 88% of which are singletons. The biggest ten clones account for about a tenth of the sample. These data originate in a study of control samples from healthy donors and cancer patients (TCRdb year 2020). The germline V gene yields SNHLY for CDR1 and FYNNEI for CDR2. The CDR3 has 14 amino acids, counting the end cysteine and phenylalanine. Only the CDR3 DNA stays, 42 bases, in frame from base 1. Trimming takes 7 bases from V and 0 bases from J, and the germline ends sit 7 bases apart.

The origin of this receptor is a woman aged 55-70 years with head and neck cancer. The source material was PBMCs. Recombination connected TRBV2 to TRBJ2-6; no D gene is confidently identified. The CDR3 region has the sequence CASKTSSGANVLTF. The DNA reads TGTGCCAGCAAAACCAGCTCTGGGGCCAACGTCCTGACTTTC.